The source of this T cell receptor beta chain is a study of cytomegalovirus exposure and HLA in healthy donors. V dropped 10 bases and J dropped 10; count of bases not matched to a gene: 10. CDR1 is SEHNR and CDR2 is FQNEAQ in the germline V gene (reference sequence). The CDR3 runs 14 residues. The PCR contained 60 Vbeta and 13 Jbeta primers. Some clones are missing from TCRdb's copy, which holds only in-frame ones; the method was immunoSEQ multiplex PCR. The sample lists some 160,000 clones, around 84% occurring once. The specimen was PBMCs. The chain couples TRBV7-9 to TRBJ1-6; 10 bases map to TRBD1. The receptor was isolated from a woman aged 40 to 50 in good health and CMV-seronegative. CDR3 DNA sequence: TGTGCCACTCCGAGAGGGACAGGGGTATCACCCCTCCACTTT. Translated: CATPRGTGVSPLHF.